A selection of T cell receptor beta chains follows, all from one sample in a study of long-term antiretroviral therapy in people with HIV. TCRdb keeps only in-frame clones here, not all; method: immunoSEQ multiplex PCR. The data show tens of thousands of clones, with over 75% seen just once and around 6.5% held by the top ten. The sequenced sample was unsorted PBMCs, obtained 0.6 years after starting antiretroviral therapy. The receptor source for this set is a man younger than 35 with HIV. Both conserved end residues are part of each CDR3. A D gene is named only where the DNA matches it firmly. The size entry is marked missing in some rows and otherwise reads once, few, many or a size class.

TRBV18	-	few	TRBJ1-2	CASSAGNLGRESGYTF	TGTGCCAGCTCGGCCGGGAACCTCGGGCGGGAGAGTGGCTACACCTTC
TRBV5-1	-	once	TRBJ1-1	CASSSDPLETEAFF	TGCGCCAGCAGCTCCGACCCCTTGGAGACTGAAGCTTTCTTT
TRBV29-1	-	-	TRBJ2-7	CSVGPGYYEQYF	TGCAGCGTTGGGCCAGGATATTACGAGCAGTACTTC
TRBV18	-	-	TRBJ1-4	CASRNGANEKLFF	TGTGCCAGCCGAAATGGAGCTAATGAAAAACTGTTTTTT
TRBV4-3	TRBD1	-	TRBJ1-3	CASSPKTGNGNTIYF	TGCGCCAGCAGCCCCAAGACAGGGAATGGAAACACCATATATTTT
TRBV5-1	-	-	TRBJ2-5	CASGGGFQETQYF	TGCGCCAGCGGAGGCGGTTTTCAAGAGACCCAGTACTTC
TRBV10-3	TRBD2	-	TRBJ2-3	CAISEGGLGTDTQYF	TGTGCCATCAGTGAAGGGGGACTAGGAACAGATACGCAGTATTTT
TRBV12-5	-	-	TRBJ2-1	CASGSGSNEQFF	TGTGCTAGTGGCTCAGGAAGCAATGAGCAGTTCTTC
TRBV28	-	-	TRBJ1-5	CASHTQPVSNQPQHF	TGTGCCAGCCACACACAACCGGTGTCCAATCAGCCCCAGCATTTT
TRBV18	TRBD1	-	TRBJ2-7	CASSATSPGTGYEQYF	TGTGCCAGCTCAGCCACTTCCCCCGGGACAGGATACGAGCAGTACTTC
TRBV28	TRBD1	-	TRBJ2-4	CASRTTGLKNIQYF	TGTGCCAGCAGGACGACAGGGCTCAAAAACATTCAGTACTTC
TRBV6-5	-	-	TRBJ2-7	CASSYGSKPRKEQYF	TGTGCCAGCAGTTACGGAAGCAAACCTAGAAAAGAGCAGTACTTC
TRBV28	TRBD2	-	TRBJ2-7	CASSFVAGAYEQYF	TGTGCCAGCAGTTTCGTGGCGGGAGCCTACGAGCAGTACTTC
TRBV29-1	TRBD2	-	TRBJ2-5	CSVERAPGGETQYF	TGCAGCGTTGAACGAGCCCCGGGGGGGGAGACCCAGTACTTC
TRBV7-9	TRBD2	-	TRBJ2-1	CASSPGLAVAYNEQFF	TGTGCCAGCAGCCCCGGACTAGCGGTGGCCTACAATGAGCAGTTCTTC
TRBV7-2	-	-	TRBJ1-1	CASSPSGNTEAFF	TGTGCCAGCAGCCCCTCAGGGAACACTGAAGCTTTCTTT
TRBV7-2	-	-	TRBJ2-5	CASSPSSGGYQETQYF	TGTGCCAGCAGCCCCTCCTCGGGGGGCTACCAAGAGACCCAGTACTTC
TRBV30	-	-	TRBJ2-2	CAWGQRGTGELFF	TGTGCCTGGGGACAGAGGGGCACCGGGGAGCTGTTTTTT
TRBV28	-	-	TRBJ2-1	CASRKQGGVSWNEQFF	TGTGCCAGCAGGAAACAGGGAGGAGTTTCTTGGAATGAGCAGTTCTTC
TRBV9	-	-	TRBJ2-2	CASSVTLLTGELFF	TGTGCCAGCAGCGTAACCCTCTTGACGGGGGAGCTGTTTTTT
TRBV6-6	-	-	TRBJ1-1	CASSLTLNTEAFF	TGTGCCAGCAGCTTGACACTGAACACTGAAGCTTTCTTT
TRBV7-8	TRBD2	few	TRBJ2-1	CASSLARSGATYNEQFF	TGTGCCAGCAGCTTAGCGCGGAGCGGGGCGACCTACAATGAGCAGTTCTTC
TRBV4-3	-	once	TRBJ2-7	CASSQDLRTVEQYF	TGCGCCAGCAGCCAAGATCTTCGAACAGTCGAGCAGTACTTC
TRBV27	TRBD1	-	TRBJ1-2	CASSLRGRQGHRYGYTF	TGTGCCAGCAGTTTACGGGGGCGACAGGGGCATCGATATGGCTACACCTTC
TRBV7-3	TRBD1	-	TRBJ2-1	CASSWTGGALNEQFF	TGTGCCAGCAGCTGGACAGGGGGCGCACTCAATGAGCAGTTCTTC
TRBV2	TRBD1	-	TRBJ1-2	CASSGRQGAYGYTF	TGTGCCAGCAGTGGCCGACAGGGCGCCTATGGCTACACCTTC
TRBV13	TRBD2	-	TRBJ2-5	CASSSPTSGRQRETQYF	TGTGCCAGCAGCTCCCCGACTAGCGGGAGACAACGAGAGACCCAGTACTTC
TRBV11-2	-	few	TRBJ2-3	CASYGLSTDTQYF	TGTGCCAGCTATGGACTTAGCACAGATACGCAGTATTTT
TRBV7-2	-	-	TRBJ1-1	CASSLYWGLDTEAFF	TGTGCCAGCAGCTTATACTGGGGCTTGGACACTGAAGCTTTCTTT
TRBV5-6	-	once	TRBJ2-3	CASSPGPDTQYF	TGTGCCAGCAGCCCGGGACCGGATACGCAGTATTTT
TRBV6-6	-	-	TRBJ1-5	CASSLAGTSQPQHF	TGTGCCAGCTCCCTCGCCGGGACGTCTCAGCCCCAGCATTTT
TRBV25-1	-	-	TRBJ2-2	CASSEYTNTGELFF	TGTGCCAGCAGTGAATACACGAACACCGGGGAGCTGTTTTTT
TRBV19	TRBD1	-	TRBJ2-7	CASSITGGMDYEQYF	TGTGCCAGTAGTATCACAGGGGGAATGGACTACGAGCAGTACTTC
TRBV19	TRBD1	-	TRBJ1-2	CASSTQGAYGYTF	TGTGCCAGTAGTACACAGGGGGCGTATGGCTACACCTTC
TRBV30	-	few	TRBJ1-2	CAWSTGHYGYTF	TGTGCCTGGAGTACAGGGCACTATGGCTACACCTTC
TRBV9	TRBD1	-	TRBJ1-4	CASSAGQVRGEKLFF	TGTGCCAGCAGCGCCGGACAGGTCCGAGGGGAAAAACTGTTTTTT
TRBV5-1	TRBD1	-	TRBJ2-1	CASKRVVTGTGNNEQFF	TGCGCCAGCAAAAGGGTCGTAACCGGGACAGGGAACAATGAGCAGTTCTTC
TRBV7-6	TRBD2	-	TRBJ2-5	CASSLGPPSGGTQYF	TGTGCCAGCAGCTTAGGTCCCCCTAGCGGAGGGACCCAGTACTTC
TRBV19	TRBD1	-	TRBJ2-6	CAAGTDSSGANVLTF	TGTGCCGCCGGGACAGATTCTTCTGGGGCCAACGTCCTGACTTTC
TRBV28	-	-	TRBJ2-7	CASSLEAGYEQYF	TGTGCCAGCAGTTTAGAGGCAGGCTACGAGCAGTACTTC
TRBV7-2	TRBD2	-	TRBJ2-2	CASSLIRGRASGELFF	TGTGCCAGCAGCTTAATCCGCGGGAGGGCCTCCGGGGAGCTGTTTTTT
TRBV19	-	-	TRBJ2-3	CASSAQGTQYF	TGTGCCAGTAGCGCACAGGGCACGCAGTATTTT
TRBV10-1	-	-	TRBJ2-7	CASSDRDTYEQYF	TGCGCCAGCAGTGATAGGGACACCTACGAGCAGTACTTC
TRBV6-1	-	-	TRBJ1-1	CASKLNTEAFF	TGTGCCAGCAAGTTGAACACTGAAGCTTTCTTT
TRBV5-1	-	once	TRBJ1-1	CASSGLVNTEAFF	TGCGCCAGCAGCGGATTAGTAAACACTGAAGCTTTCTTT
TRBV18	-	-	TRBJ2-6	CASSPKETGASGANVLTF	TGTGCCAGCTCACCTAAGGAGACAGGTGCGTCTGGGGCCAACGTCCTGACTTTC
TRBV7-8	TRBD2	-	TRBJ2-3	CASRRAGVTDTQYF	TGTGCCAGCAGAAGGGCGGGAGTTACAGATACGCAGTATTTT
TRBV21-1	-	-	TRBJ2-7	CASSRLAAYYEQYF	TGTGCCAGCAGCCGACTAGCAGCTTACTACGAGCAGTACTTC
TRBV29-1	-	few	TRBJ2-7	CSVEVLGPAYEQYF	TGCAGCGTTGAAGTCCTCGGCCCAGCCTACGAGCAGTACTTC